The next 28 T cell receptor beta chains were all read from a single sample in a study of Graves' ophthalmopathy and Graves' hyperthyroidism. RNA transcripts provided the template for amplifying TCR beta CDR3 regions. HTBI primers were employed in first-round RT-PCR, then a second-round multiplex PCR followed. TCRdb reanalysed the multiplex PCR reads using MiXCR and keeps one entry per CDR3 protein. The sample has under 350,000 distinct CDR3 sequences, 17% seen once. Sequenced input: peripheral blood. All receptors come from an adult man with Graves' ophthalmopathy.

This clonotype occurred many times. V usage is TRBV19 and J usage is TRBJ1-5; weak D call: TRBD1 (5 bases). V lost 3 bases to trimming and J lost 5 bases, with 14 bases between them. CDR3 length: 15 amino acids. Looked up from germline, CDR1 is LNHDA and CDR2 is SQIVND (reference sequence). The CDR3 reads CASSISRQGHQPQHF. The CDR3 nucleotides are TGTGCCAGTAGTATTTCGCGCCAGGGCCATCAGCCCCAGCATTTT. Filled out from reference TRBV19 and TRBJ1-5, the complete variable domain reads DGGITQSPKYLFRKEGQNVTLSCEQNLNHDAMYWYRQDPGQGLRLIYYSQIVNDFQKGDIAEGYSVSREKKESFPLTVTSAQKNPTAFYLCASSISRQGHQPQHFGDGTRLSIL.

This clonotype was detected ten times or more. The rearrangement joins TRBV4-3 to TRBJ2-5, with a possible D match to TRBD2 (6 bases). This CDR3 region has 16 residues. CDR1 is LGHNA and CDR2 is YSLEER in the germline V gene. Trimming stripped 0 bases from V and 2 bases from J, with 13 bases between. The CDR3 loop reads CASSQDIGAGQETQYF. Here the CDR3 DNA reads TGCGCCAGCAGCCAAGACATCGGCGCGGGACAAGAGACCCAGTACTTC.

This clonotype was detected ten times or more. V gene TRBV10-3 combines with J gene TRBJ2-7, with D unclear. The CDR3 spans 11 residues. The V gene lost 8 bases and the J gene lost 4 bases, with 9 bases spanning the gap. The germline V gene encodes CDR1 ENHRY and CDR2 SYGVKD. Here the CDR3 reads CAIQTEYEQYF. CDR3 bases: TGTGCCATCCAAACAGAATACGAGCAGTACTTC.

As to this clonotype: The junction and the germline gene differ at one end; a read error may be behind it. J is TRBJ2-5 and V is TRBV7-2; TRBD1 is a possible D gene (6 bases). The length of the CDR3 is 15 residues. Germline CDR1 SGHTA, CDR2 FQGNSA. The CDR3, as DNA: TGTGCCAGCAGCTTAGATGGTAACAGGGCAGAGACCCAGTATTTC. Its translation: CASSLDGNRAETQYF.

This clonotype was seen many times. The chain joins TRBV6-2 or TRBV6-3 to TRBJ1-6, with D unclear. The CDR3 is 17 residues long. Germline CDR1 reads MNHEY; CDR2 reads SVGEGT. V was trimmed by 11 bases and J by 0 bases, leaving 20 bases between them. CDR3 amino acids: CADIPTKGRSYNSPLHF. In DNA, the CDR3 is TGTGCCGACATACCGACAAAAGGCCGCTCCTATAATTCACCCCTCCACTTT.

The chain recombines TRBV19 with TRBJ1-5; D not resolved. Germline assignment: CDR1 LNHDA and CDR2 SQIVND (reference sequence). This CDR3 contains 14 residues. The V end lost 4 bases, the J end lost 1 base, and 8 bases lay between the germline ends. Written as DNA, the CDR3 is TGTGCCAGTAGTAAGGACCGAAGCAATCAGCCCCAGCATTTT. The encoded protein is CASSKDRSNQPQHF.

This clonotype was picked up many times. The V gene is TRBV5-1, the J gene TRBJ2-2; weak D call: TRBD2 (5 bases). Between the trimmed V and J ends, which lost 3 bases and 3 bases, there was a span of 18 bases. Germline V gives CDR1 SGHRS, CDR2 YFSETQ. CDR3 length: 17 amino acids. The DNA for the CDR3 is TGCGCCAGCAGCTCGCACTTTGCGGGCAGAGACACCGGGGAGCTGTTTTTT. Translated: CASSSHFAGRDTGELFF.

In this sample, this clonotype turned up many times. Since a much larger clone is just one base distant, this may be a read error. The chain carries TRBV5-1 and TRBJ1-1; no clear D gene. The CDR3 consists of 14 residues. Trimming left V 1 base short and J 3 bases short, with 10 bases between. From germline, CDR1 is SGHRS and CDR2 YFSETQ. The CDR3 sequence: CASSLISWDTEAFF. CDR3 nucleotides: TGCGCCAGCAGCTTGATAAGCTGGGACACTGAAGCTTTCTTT.

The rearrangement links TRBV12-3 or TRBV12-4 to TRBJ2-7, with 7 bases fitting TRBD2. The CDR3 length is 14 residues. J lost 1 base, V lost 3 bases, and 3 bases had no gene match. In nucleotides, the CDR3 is TGTGCCAGCAGTTTCGGGGAGGGGTCCTACGAGCAGTACTTC. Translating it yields CASSFGEGSYEQYF.

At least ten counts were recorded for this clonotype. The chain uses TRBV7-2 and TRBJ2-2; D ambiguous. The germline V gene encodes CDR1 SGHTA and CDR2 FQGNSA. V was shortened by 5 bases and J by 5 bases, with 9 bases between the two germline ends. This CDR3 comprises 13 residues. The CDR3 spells CASSVALTGELFF. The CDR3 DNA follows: TGTGCCAGCAGCGTGGCCCTGACCGGGGAGCTGTTTTTT.

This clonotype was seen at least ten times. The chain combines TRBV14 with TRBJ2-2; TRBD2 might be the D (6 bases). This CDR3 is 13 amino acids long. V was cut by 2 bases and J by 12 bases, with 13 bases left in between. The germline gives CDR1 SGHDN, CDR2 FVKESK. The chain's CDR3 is CASSQRRVGQLFF. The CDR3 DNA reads TGTGCCAGCAGCCAACGGAGGGTAGGGCAGCTGTTTTTT.

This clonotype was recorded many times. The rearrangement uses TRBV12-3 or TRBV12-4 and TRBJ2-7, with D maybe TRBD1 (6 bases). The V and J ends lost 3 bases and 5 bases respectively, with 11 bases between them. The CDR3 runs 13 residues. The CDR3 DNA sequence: TGTGCCAGCAGTTTCGGCAGGGACAACGAGCAGTACTTC. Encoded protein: CASSFGRDNEQYF.

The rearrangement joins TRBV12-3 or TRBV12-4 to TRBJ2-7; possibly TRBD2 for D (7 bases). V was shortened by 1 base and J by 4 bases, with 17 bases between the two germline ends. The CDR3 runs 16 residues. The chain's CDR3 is CASSLGAVGGRYEQYF. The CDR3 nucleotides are TGTGCCAGCAGTTTAGGTGCAGTCGGGGGGCGGTACGAGCAGTACTTC.

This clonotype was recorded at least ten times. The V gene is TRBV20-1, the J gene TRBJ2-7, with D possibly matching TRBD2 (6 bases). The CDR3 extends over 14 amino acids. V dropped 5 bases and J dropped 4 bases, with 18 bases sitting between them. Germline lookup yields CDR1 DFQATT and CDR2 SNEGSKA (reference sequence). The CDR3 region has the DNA TGCAGTGCTGGAGGGGATTCTAGAGTATACGAGCAGTACTTC. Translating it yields CSAGGDSRVYEQYF.

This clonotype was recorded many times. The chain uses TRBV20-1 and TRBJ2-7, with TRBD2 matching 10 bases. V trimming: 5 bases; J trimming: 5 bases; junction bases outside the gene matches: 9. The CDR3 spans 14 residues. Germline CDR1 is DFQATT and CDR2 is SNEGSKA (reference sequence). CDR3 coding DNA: TGCAGTGCTGGGTCTAGCGGGAGTCTCCACGAGCAGTACTTC. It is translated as CSAGSSGSLHEQYF.

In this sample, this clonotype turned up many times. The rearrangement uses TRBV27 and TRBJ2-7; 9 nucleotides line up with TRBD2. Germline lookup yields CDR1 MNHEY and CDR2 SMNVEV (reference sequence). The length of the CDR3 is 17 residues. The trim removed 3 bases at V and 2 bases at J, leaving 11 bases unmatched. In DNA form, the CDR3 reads TGTGCCAGCAGTTTTTCTACGCGGGCGGGAGGGACCTACGAGCAGTACTTC. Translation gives CASSFSTRAGGTYEQYF.

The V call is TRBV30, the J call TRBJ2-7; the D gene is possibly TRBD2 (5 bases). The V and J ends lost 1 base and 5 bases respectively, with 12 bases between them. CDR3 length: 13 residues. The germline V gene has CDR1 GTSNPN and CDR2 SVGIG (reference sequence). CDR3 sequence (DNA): TGTGCCTGGAGTGGTAATAGCGTCCACGAGCAGTACTTC. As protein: CAWSGNSVHEQYF.

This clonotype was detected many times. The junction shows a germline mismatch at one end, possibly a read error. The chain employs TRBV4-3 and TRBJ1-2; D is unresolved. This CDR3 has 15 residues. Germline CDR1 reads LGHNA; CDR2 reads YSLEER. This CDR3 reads CASSQGADRGYRYTF. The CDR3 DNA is TGCGCCAGCAGCCAAGGGGCGGACCGAGGCTATCGCTACACCTTC.

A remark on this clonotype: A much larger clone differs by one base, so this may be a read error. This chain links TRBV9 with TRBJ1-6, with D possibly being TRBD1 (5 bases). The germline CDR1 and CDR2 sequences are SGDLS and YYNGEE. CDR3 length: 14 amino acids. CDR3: CAISDRDGNSPLHF. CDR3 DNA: TGTGCCATCAGCGACCGGGACGGGAATTCACCCCTCCACTTT.

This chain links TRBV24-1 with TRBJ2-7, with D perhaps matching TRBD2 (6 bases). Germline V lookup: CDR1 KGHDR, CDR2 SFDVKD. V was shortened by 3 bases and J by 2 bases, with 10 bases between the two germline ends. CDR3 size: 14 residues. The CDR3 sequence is CATSDKRAAYEQYF. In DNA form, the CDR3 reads TGTGCCACCAGTGATAAGCGGGCCGCCTACGAGCAGTACTTC.

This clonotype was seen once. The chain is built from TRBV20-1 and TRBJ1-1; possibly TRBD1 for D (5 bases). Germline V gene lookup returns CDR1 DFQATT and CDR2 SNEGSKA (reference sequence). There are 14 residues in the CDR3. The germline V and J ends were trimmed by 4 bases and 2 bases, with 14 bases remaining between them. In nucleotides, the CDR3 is TGCAGTGCTAACCCCGGGGGGGTCAACACTGAAGCTTTCTTT. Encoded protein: CSANPGGVNTEAFF.

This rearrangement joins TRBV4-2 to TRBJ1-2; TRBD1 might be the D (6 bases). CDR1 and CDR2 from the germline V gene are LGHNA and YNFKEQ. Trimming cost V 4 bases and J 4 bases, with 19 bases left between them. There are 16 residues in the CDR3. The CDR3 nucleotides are TGTGCCAGCAGCCCCGCCCTCCCAGGGGAAGGCTATGGCTACACCTTC. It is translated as CASSPALPGEGYGYTF.

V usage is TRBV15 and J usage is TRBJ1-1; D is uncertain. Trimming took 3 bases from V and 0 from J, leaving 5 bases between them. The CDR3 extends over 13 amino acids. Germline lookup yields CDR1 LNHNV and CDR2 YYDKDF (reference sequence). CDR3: CATSSLMNTEAFF. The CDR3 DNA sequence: TGTGCCACCAGCAGTCTAATGAACACTGAAGCTTTCTTT.

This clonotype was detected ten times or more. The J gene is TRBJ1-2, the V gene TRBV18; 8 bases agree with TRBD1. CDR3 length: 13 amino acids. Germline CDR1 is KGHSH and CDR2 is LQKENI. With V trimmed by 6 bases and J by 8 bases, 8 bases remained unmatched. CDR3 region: CASSADRARGYTF. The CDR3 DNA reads TGTGCCAGCTCGGCGGACAGGGCAAGGGGCTACACCTTC.

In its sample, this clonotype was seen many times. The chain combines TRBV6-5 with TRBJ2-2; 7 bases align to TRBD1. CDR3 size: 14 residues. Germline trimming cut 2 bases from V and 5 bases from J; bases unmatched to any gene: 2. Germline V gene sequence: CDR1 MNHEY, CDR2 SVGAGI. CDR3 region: CASSYQDRTGELFF. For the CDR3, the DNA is TGTGCCAGCAGTTACCAGGACAGGACCGGGGAGCTGTTTTTT.

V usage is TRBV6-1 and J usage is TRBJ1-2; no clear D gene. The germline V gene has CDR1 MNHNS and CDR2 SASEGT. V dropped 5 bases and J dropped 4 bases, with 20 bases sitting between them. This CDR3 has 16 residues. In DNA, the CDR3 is TGTGCCAGCAGTAAAAGTAAGGTCGCGGCTAGCTATGGCTACACCTTC. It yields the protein CASSKSKVAASYGYTF.

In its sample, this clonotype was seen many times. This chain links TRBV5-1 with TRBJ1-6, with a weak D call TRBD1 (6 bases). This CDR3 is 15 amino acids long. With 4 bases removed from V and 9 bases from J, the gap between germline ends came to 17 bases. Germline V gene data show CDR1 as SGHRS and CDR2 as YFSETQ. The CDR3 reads CASSAGRQGSSPLHF. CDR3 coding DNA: TGCGCCAGCAGCGCGGGGCGCCAGGGGAGTTCACCCCTCCACTTT.

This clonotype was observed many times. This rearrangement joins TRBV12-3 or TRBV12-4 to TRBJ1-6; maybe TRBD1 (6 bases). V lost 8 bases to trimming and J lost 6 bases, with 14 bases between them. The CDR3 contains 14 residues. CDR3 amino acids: CASGPQGLNSPLHF. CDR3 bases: TGTGCCAGCGGTCCACAGGGCCTTAATTCACCCCTCCACTTT.